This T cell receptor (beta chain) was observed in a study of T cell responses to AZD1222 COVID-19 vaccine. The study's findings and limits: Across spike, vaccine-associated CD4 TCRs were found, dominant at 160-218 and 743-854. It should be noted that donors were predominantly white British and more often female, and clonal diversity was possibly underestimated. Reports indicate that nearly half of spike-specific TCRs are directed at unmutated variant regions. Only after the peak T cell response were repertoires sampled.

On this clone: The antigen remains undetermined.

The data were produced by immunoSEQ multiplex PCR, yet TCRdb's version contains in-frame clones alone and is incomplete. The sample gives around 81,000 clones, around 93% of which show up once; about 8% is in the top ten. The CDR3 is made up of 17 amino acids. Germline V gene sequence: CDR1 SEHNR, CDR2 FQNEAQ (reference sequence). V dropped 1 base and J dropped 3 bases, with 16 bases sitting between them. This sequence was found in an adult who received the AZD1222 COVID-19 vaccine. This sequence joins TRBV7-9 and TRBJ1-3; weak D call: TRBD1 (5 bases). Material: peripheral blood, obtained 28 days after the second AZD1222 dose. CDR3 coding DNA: TGTGCCAGCAGCTTAGGATTCAGGGAGGGGTATGGAAACACCATATATTTT. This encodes CASSLGFREGYGNTIYF.